These 7 T cell receptor beta chains came from one sample sequenced in a study of cytomegalovirus exposure and HLA in healthy donors. The PCR employed 60 Vbeta primers together with 13 Jbeta primers. The assay was immunoSEQ multiplex PCR, and TCRdb's table has in-frame clones only and misses some. The table lists fewer than 180,000 clones, 79% of them singletons. Sequenced: PBMCs. These receptors originate from a man in his forties or fifties in good health and CMV-seropositive.

Concerning this clone itself: This specimen includes other DNA sequences encoding the same CDR3. The CDR3 DNA sequence: TGTGCCAGCAGCTTAGAGGCAGGGGGCCCCTACGAGCAGTACTTC. Its protein is CASSLEAGGPYEQYF. The rearrangement joins TRBV7-9 to TRBJ2-7; 8 positions match TRBD1. This CDR3 has 15 residues. J gave up 2 bases and V 1 base, and 4 bases lay outside the gene matches. Germline-derived CDR1 and CDR2 are SEHNR and FQNEAQ (reference sequence).

This chain's CDR3 is CASSDGGGLAAEQFF. The CDR3 DNA sequence: TGTGCCAGCAGTGACGGGGGGGGACTAGCGGCTGAGCAGTTCTTC. The chain couples TRBV6-4 to TRBJ2-1; 11 nucleotides agree with TRBD2. J was trimmed by 9 bases and V by 2 bases; bases with no gene match: 6. CDR1 MRHNA and CDR2 SNTAGT come from the germline V gene. The CDR3 runs 15 residues.

This clone was counted between two and nine times. The chain employs TRBV30 and TRBJ1-1; the D is unclear. With 0 bases removed from V and 6 bases from J, the gap between germline ends came to 11 bases. Per germline, CDR1 GTSNPN and CDR2 SVGIG (reference sequence). There are 13 residues in the CDR3. The DNA of the CDR3 is TGTGCCTGGAGTGTACTCGGGGAGGCTGAAGCTTTCTTT. Its translation: CAWSVLGEAEAFF. The whole variable domain, filled in from reference TRBV30 and TRBJ1-1, reads SQTIHQWPATLVQPVGSPLSLECTVEGTSNPNLYWYRQAAGRGLQLLFYSVGIGQISSEVPQNLSASRPQDRQFILSSKKLLLSDSGFYLCAWSVLGEAEAFFGQGTRLTVV.

This sequence joins TRBV6-5 and TRBJ2-1; 10 positions agree with TRBD2. Germline V gives CDR1 MNHEY, CDR2 SVGAGI. The V gene end was trimmed by 6 bases and the J gene end by 7 bases; junction bases not matched to a gene: 6. The CDR3 contains 14 residues. DNA for the CDR3: TGTGCCAGCAGAGGTGGGACTAGCGCAAATGAGCAGTTCTTC. This codes for CASRGGTSANEQFF.

This rearrangement joins TRBV7-9 to TRBJ1-5; possible D gene TRBD1, 5 bases. The CDR3 totals 16 residues. Germline CDR1 is SEHNR and CDR2 is FQNEAQ (reference sequence). V was pared by 1 base and J by 2 bases, with 12 bases between. The CDR3 bases are TGTGCCAGCAGCTTAGTCTTAGGGGATGGCAATCAGCCCCAGCATTTT. Translated, it gives CASSLVLGDGNQPQHF.

The V and J genes are TRBV5-4 and TRBJ1-6, with 9 bases aligning to TRBD1. Looked up from germline, CDR1 is SGHNT and CDR2 is YYREEE (reference sequence). Trimming at V came to 5 bases and at J to 12 bases, leaving 12 bases not matched to a gene. The CDR3 length is 15 residues. For the CDR3, the DNA is TGTGCCAGCAGTACAGGACAGGGGCGTGATATACCCCTCCACTTT. Translating it yields CASSTGQGRDIPLHF.

The chain uses TRBV7-8 and TRBJ2-2; 9 nucleotides match TRBD1. Germline CDR1 and CDR2: SGHVS and FQNEAQ. The CDR3 runs 18 residues. J lost 5 bases, V lost 4 bases, and 14 bases had no gene match. For the CDR3, the DNA is TGTGCCAGCAGCTCCCCCCCCACAGGGGGCCTGGATACCGGGGAGCTGTTTTTT. Its translation is CASSSPPTGGLDTGELFF. The full variable domain, in which reference TRBV7-8 and TRBJ2-2 provide the parts outside the CDR3, is GAGVSQSPRYKVAKRGQDVALRCDPISGHVSLFWYQQALGQGPEFLTYFQNEAQLDKSGLPSDRFFAERPEGSVSTLKIQRTQQEDSAVYLCASSSPPTGGLDTGELFFGEGSRLTVL.